The T cell receptor beta chain under discussion was sequenced for a study of regulatory T cells in long-lasting Graves disease. iRepertoire HTBI primers and Arm-PCR of CDR3 regions built TCR beta libraries. From the multiplex PCR reads, TCRdb called clonotypes with MiXCR, one entry per CDR3 protein. The sample yields about 540,000 distinct CDR3 sequences, approximately 13% seen once. The V gene's germline CDR1 is SGHRS and CDR2 YFSETQ. V lost 0 bases and J lost 5, with 14 bases in between. The CDR3 loop spans 16 amino acids. Stated time point: newly diagnosed GD, antithyroid drugs for less than 3 months. The TCR library was made from RNA that had been extracted from PBMCs in TRIzol. This clonotype has a handful of counts. The sample was also linked to a second study, of T cells in Graves' hyperthyroidism and ophthalmopathy.

This receptor was obtained from a man in his thirties or forties with Graves disease. The starting material was peripheral blood mononuclear cells (PBMCs), obtained at new diagnosis, from a patient treated with antithyroid drugs. This chain uses TRBV5-1 with TRBJ1-4, with a possible D match to TRBD1 (5 bases). The CDR3 sequence: CASSLEPGRVNEKLFF. The CDR3 DNA reads as TGCGCCAGCAGCTTGGAACCGGGACGAGTGAATGAAAAACTGTTTTTT.